Here is one T cell receptor (beta chain) with its context. This clone was seen only once. Its recognized antigen is unknown. There are no base qualities to consult, and no much larger clone falls within one base. From a lookup of the germline V gene (reference sequence), CDR1 and CDR2 are SGHAT and FQDESV. Spanning cysteine to phenylalanine, the CDR3 consists of 14 amino acids. Only the CDR3 DNA stays, 42 bases, in frame from base 1. Trimming accounts for 2 bases at V and 2 bases at J, while the number of junction bases matched to no gene is 0. Buffy coats from 30 to 40 blood donors, supplied by the Finnish Red Cross blood service, were used as healthy controls. All TCR-sequenced material derived from peripheral blood: patient blood samples and healthy donor buffy coats. Ficoll-Hypaque gradient centrifugation was used to isolate peripheral blood mononuclear cells. CD4+ cells were magnetically purified from the buffy coats of healthy controls. Genomic DNA was extracted with the Gentra Puregene Cell and Tissue kit and quantified on a Qubit 2.0 fluorometer.

The immunoSEQ assay at survey resolution was used to sequence TCRbeta rearrangements from genomic DNA. In the authors' own workflow: In the TCR sequencing data, the lowest productive clonotype frequency that could be detected was 2.59 x 10-5. Analyses included only productive TCRbeta rearrangements, meaning complete and in-frame sequences. Simpson clonality, calculated in the immunoSEQ Analyzer version 3.0, was used as the measure of sample clonality. Based on frequency, clones were grouped as very rare, small, medium, large (1-20%) or hyperexpanded (>20%). Generation probabilities were estimated with OLGA 1.2.3, V-gene circos plots were generated with VDJtools, specificities were searched for in VDJdb, and CDR3 motifs were identified with GLIPH. This is the immuneACCESS table as TCRdb keeps it, with only in-frame sequences that have V and J called. A part of the clones is gone; compared with another copy, unresolved V genes explain less than half, and the rest is unexplained. That table gives V, J and clone size, and the DNA gave D and trimming. The sample has about 30,000 clones on record, around 82% of them singletons. The ten most abundant clones make up approximately 2% of the sample.

The entry originates in a study of STAT5B mutations in CD4+ large granular lymphocyte leukemia (dated by TCRdb to 2022 to 2024). For the study in its entirety: Among the healthy controls, the CDR3 'QG' motif was associated with a particular HLA allele. The study compared the TCRbeta repertoires of patients with CD4+ T-cell large granular lymphocyte leukemia against those of healthy blood donors. Flow cytometry performed on FACSCanto II or FACSVerse showed that the purified fractions had more than 95% purity among lymphocytes.

What the authors observed across the whole study: Main leukemic clonotypes were private to each patient, although roughly 25% of the main leukemic clonotypes were found at low frequency in the non-leukemic repertoires of other patients. TRBV06-family usage was enriched among the top patient clones (8/27) compared with healthy controls (2/35). The data were not HLA-matched, and the higher clonality in CD4+ T-LGLL than in CD8+ T-LGLL could be due to the relatively small sample size. Compared with healthy CD4+ repertoires, CD4-sorted patient repertoires appeared more clonal, and this difference remained even after the putative leukemic clones were removed.

The TCR originated in a human donor in good health. The receptor chain draws on TRBV11-1 and TRBJ1-2, and 9 junctional nucleotides match TRBD1. The material sequenced was CD4+ T cells from blood buffy coats. The CDR3 region: CASSLTGGNYGYTF. Read as DNA, the sequence is TGTGCCAGCAGCTTAACAGGGGGCAACTATGGCTACACCTTC.